This passage covers 29 T cell receptor beta chains from one sample sequenced in a study of blood T cell repertoires in COVID-19. Clones were read by immunoSEQ multiplex PCR, and TCRdb kept only the in-frame ones, dropping some. The profile covers around 300,000 clones, with approximately 92% appearing a single time and around 1.1% taken by the ten largest. The specimen was PBMCs or T cells enriched from blood (not recorded which). Source of these receptors: a woman aged 30 to 39 who had recovered from COVID-19.

This clone was detected only once. The chain combines TRBV9 with TRBJ2-2, with 9 positions matching TRBD2. Germline loops: CDR1 SGDLS, CDR2 YYNGEE. This CDR3 spans 16 amino acids. V shed 3 bases and J 7 bases; nucleotides not matched to a gene: 10. As DNA, the CDR3 is TGTGCCAGCAGCGCCGCTAGCGGGATCGAGTACGGGGAGCTGTTTTTT. The encoded protein is CASSAASGIEYGELFF. Full variable domain (remainder filled in from reference TRBV9 and TRBJ2-2): DSGVTQTPKHLITATGQRVTLRCSPRSGDLSVYWYQQSLDQGLQFLIQYYNGEERAKGNILERFSAQQFPDLHSELNLSSLELGDSALYFCASSAASGIEYGELFFGEGSRLTVL.

This chain joins TRBV24-1 and TRBJ2-2; 10 bases line up with TRBD2. The CDR3 has 16 residues. Trimming took 4 bases from V and 5 from J; bases not matched to a gene: 6. From germline, CDR1 is KGHDR and CDR2 SFDVKD. CDR3 region: CATSDPSGSGTGELFF. CDR3 coding DNA: TGTGCCACCAGTGACCCTAGCGGGAGTGGTACCGGGGAGCTGTTTTTT.

The rearrangement joins TRBV14 to TRBJ2-3; TRBD1 matches 9 bases. Per the germline V gene, CDR1 is SGHDN and CDR2 is FVKESK. J was trimmed by 5 bases and V by 5 bases; bases with no gene match: 5. This CDR3 is built from 14 residues. The CDR3 DNA follows: TGTGCCAGCAGCGGGACAGGGTATAAAGATACGCAGTATTTT. Protein: CASSGTGYKDTQYF.

V is TRBV11-2 and J is TRBJ1-2; D not resolved. CDR3 length: 15 residues. V was clipped by 1 base and J by 2 bases, with 11 bases between them. Per the germline V gene, CDR1 is SGHAT and CDR2 is FQNNGV. The CDR3 sequence: CASSLGFGGNYGYTF. Here the CDR3 DNA reads TGTGCCAGCAGCTTAGGCTTCGGCGGAAACTATGGCTACACCTTC.

The V gene is TRBV9, the J gene TRBJ2-1, with 8 bases identical to TRBD2. V shed 4 bases and J 6 bases; nucleotides not matched to a gene: 6. Germline lookup yields CDR1 SGDLS and CDR2 YYNGEE. This CDR3 spans 14 amino acids. The CDR3 is CASSLRAGANEQFF. DNA of the CDR3: TGTGCCAGCAGCCTAAGAGCGGGAGCCAATGAGCAGTTCTTC.

Details on this clone: Other DNA sequences from this sample encode an identical CDR3 as well. This chain uses TRBV9 with TRBJ1-3, with 7 bases aligning to TRBD1. The V and J ends lost 5 bases and 4 bases, in that order; junction bases with no gene match: 3. Per the germline V gene, CDR1 is SGDLS and CDR2 is YYNGEE. The CDR3 has 13 residues. DNA for the CDR3: TGTGCCAGCAGTACAGGGGCCGGAAACACCATATATTTT. Translating gives CASSTGAGNTIYF. Full variable domain (rest looked up from reference TRBV9 and TRBJ1-3): DSGVTQTPKHLITATGQRVTLRCSPRSGDLSVYWYQQSLDQGLQFLIQYYNGEERAKGNILERFSAQQFPDLHSELNLSSLELGDSALYFCASSTGAGNTIYFGEGSWLTVV.

V gene TRBV19 combines with J gene TRBJ2-1; 12 bases are shared with TRBD2. V dropped 3 bases and J dropped 6; count of bases not matched to a gene: 6. Germline V lookup: CDR1 LNHDA, CDR2 SQIVND (reference sequence). The CDR3 totals 16 residues. The CDR3 region is CASSIGLAGGSNEQFF. The CDR3 nucleotides read TGTGCCAGTAGTATTGGCCTAGCGGGAGGGTCCAATGAGCAGTTCTTC.

The chain links TRBV18 to TRBJ2-1; no reliable D call. V was trimmed by 6 bases and J by 7 bases, leaving 7 bases between them. Germline CDR1 and CDR2: KGHSH and LQKENI. This CDR3 spans 11 amino acids. The CDR3 nucleotides are TGTGCCAGCTCGACTGATAATGAGCAGTTCTTC. This gives the protein CASSTDNEQFF.

The chain uses TRBV2 and TRBJ1-4; 7 nucleotides match TRBD1. CDR3 length: 13 amino acids. CDR1 and CDR2 (germline): SNHLY, FYNNEI. V dropped 8 bases and J dropped 8; count of bases not matched to a gene: 8. CDR3 DNA sequence: TGTGCCAGCCAAAAAGACAGGGTAGAAAAACTGTTTTTT. As protein: CASQKDRVEKLFF. The variable domain in full, completed from reference TRBV2 and TRBJ1-4, reads EPEVTQTPSHQVTQMGQEVILRCVPISNHLYFYWYRQILGQKVEFLVSFYNNEISEKSEIFDDQFSVERPDGSNFTLKIRSTKLEDSAMYFCASQKDRVEKLFFGSGTQLSVL.

This clone was seen once. The chain joins TRBV18 to TRBJ1-1, with D tentatively TRBD1 (6 bases). Germline loops: CDR1 KGHSH, CDR2 LQKENI. This CDR3 contains 16 residues. The V end was cut by 6 bases, the J end by 3 bases, with 20 bases between. Written as DNA, the CDR3 is TGTGCCAGCTCGGAAAGGGGGGGGATGCTTGACACTGAAGCTTTCTTT. Translation gives CASSERGGMLDTEAFF. Complete variable domain (other parts from reference TRBV18 and TRBJ1-1): NAGVMQNPRHLVRRRGQEARLRCSPMKGHSHVYWYRQLPEEGLKFMVYLQKENIIDESGMPKERFSAEFPKEGPSILRIQQVVRGDSAAYFCASSERGGMLDTEAFFGQGTRLTVV.

Only a few counts were recorded for this clone. The V call is TRBV28, the J call TRBJ1-5, with a tentative D call TRBD1 (5 bases). The CDR3 sequence is 16 residues long. Germline CDR1 MDHEN, CDR2 SYDVKM. Deletions cut 6 bases from V and 0 bases from J, with 15 bases between. As DNA, the CDR3 is TGTGCCAGCAGAGTAAGGGACTATTATAGCAATCAGCCCCAGCATTTT. Amino acid sequence: CASRVRDYYSNQPQHF.

This clone was observed a single time. V gene TRBV6-1 combines with J gene TRBJ2-3; possible D gene TRBD2, 6 bases. The CDR3 has 16 residues. The germline gives CDR1 MNHNS, CDR2 SASEGT. V lost 4 bases, J lost 2 bases, and 16 bases lay in between. In DNA, the CDR3 is TGTGCCAGCAGTGGCCGGCGGGGAGATGACACAGATACGCAGTATTTT. Its translation is CASSGRRGDDTDTQYF.

The chain carries TRBV3-1 (or the pseudogene TRBV3-2) and TRBJ1-4, with D maybe TRBD1 (5 bases). The V gene's germline CDR1 is LGHDT and CDR2 YNNKEL (reference sequence). The V end lost 2 bases, the J end lost 7 bases, and 11 bases lay between the germline ends. The CDR3 runs to 14 residues. CDR3 DNA: TGTGCCAGCAGCCAACGGGGGGGGAGTGAAAAACTGTTTTTT. As protein: CASSQRGGSEKLFF.

The chain couples TRBV30 to TRBJ2-7; 12 bases are shared with TRBD2. This CDR3 has 18 amino acids. CDR1 and CDR2 (germline): GTSNPN, SVGIG (reference sequence). V gave up 7 bases and J gave up 3 bases; unmatched junction bases: 19. CDR3 sequence reads: CASFYETSGSYVGYEQYF. The CDR3 nucleotides read TGTGCCTCGTTCTACGAGACTAGCGGGAGTTATGTCGGCTACGAGCAGTACTTC. The full variable domain, its missing parts supplied by reference TRBV30 and TRBJ2-7, is SQTIHQWPATLVQPVGSPLSLECTVEGTSNPNLYWYRQAAGRGLQLLFYSVGIGQISSEVPQNLSASRPQDRQFILSSKKLLLSDSGFYLCASFYETSGSYVGYEQYFGPGTRLTVT.

The V call is TRBV6-1, the J call TRBJ2-7; possible D gene TRBD1, 5 bases. There are 14 residues in the CDR3. V was shortened by 3 bases and J by 3 bases, with 12 bases between the two germline ends. Germline V gene sequence: CDR1 MNHNS, CDR2 SASEGT. The CDR3 loop reads CASSENRYLYEQYF. The DNA for the CDR3 is TGTGCCAGCAGTGAGAACAGGTATCTCTACGAGCAGTACTTC.

This chain joins TRBV5-1 and TRBJ2-7; TRBD2 matches at 8 bases. Germline V CDR1 and CDR2: SGHRS, YFSETQ. The ends lost 0 bases at V and 1 base at J; junction bases unmatched: 6. The CDR3 consists of 16 residues. In DNA form, the CDR3 reads TGCGCCAGCAGCTTGGTTCTCGGGGGGGTTTCCTACGAGCAGTACTTC. Its translation: CASSLVLGGVSYEQYF.

Of note for this clone: The junction and the germline gene differ at one end; a read error may be behind it. This rearrangement joins TRBV7-7 to TRBJ2-5; possibly TRBD2 for D (5 bases). Germline V gene data show CDR1 as SSHAT and CDR2 as FNYEAQ (reference sequence). The CDR3 has 14 amino acids. The CDR3 loop reads CASSSGGPQETQYF. The CDR3 coding sequence is TGTGCTAGCAGCTCCGGAGGACCCCAAGAGACCCAGTACTTC.

V usage is TRBV24-1 and J usage is TRBJ2-1; possible D gene TRBD1, 5 bases. The CDR3 is made up of 13 amino acids. Germline-derived CDR1 and CDR2 are KGHDR and SFDVKD. Deletions cut 5 bases from V and 6 bases from J, with 10 bases between. This chain's CDR3 is CATSGQRFNEQFF. The CDR3 DNA reads as TGTGCCACCAGTGGACAGCGTTTCAATGAGCAGTTCTTC.

J is TRBJ2-5 and V is TRBV7-9, with D perhaps matching TRBD2 (9 bases). V lost 5 bases to trimming and J lost 5 bases, with 21 bases between them. Germline CDR1 and CDR2: SEHNR and FQNEAQ (reference sequence). The CDR3 sequence is 16 residues long. The CDR3 region is CASSPQGAGGSETQYF. The DNA of the CDR3 is TGTGCCAGCAGCCCTCAGGGGGCGGGAGGGTCGGAGACCCAGTACTTC.

J is TRBJ2-7 and V is TRBV21-1; the DNA was not used to check the table's D call, TRBD2. TRBV21-1 is flagged as a pseudogene. The CDR3 totals 15 residues. The CDR3 protein is CASSKPGLALREQYF. The CDR3, as DNA: TGTGCCAGCAGCAAACCGGGACTAGCCCTCCGGGAGCAGTACTTC.

The chain uses TRBV18 and TRBJ1-1, with D possibly being TRBD1 (5 bases). Trimming cost V 3 bases and J 1 base, with 15 bases left between them. This CDR3 has 16 residues. Germline CDR1 reads KGHSH; CDR2 reads LQKENI. The CDR3 region has the DNA TGTGCCAGCTCACCCGGTGTAAGGGGCCAGAACACTGAAGCTTTCTTT. Amino acid sequence: CASSPGVRGQNTEAFF.

V is TRBV5-6 and J is TRBJ2-7; no definite D call. The germline CDR1 and CDR2 sequences are SGHDT and YYEEEE. V was shortened by 2 bases and J by 3 bases, with 3 bases between the two germline ends. The CDR3 runs to 11 residues. The CDR3 DNA follows: TGTGCCAGCAGCTTTAGCTACGAGCAGTACTTC. It yields the protein CASSFSYEQYF.

The chain links TRBV18 to TRBJ2-7; D call uncertain. Germline V gene lookup returns CDR1 KGHSH and CDR2 LQKENI. V lost 5 bases, J lost 0 bases, and 5 bases lay in between. This CDR3 spans 12 amino acids. This CDR3 reads CASSGDSYEQYF. In DNA form, the CDR3 reads TGTGCCAGCTCAGGAGACTCCTACGAGCAGTACTTC.

As for this clone: Mismatch with germline at one junction end may stem from a read error. V is TRBV7-7 and J is TRBJ2-4; 8 bases map to TRBD1. The CDR3 is 21 residues long. Germline CDR1 is SSHAT and CDR2 is FNYEAQ (reference sequence). CDR3: CASSLCIGTGEVTARSHIQYF. The CDR3 DNA reads as TGTGCTAGCAGTCTCTGCATAGGGACAGGTGAAGTCACGGCCCGAAGTCACATTCAGTACTTC.

The chain links TRBV27 to TRBJ2-3; a weak D match, TRBD1 (7 bases). CDR1 and CDR2 (germline): MNHEY, SMNVEV (reference sequence). The length of the CDR3 is 15 residues. Trimming pared 4 bases from V and 0 bases from J, leaving 11 bases between. Here the CDR3 reads CASSSRDSSTDTQYF. CDR3 DNA: TGTGCCAGCAGTTCGCGGGACAGCAGCACAGATACGCAGTATTTT.

The chain carries TRBV11-2 and TRBJ2-1; maybe TRBD2 (6 bases). Germline CDR1 SGHAT, CDR2 FQNNGV. This CDR3 is built from 16 residues. Trimming stripped 5 bases from V and 0 bases from J, with 14 bases between. Here the CDR3 DNA reads TGTGCCAGCAGCGCTCGGGACTTTTACTCCTACAATGAGCAGTTCTTC. Protein product: CASSARDFYSYNEQFF. Based on the CDR3 plus reference TRBV11-2 and TRBJ2-1, the full variable domain is EAGVAQSPRYKIIEKRQSVAFWCNPISGHATLYWYQQILGQGPKLLIQFQNNGVVDDSQLPKDRFSAERLKGVDSTLKIQPAKLEDSAVYLCASSARDFYSYNEQFFGPGTRLTVL.

The chain is built from TRBV18 and TRBJ2-3; 14 bases are a match to TRBD2. Germline CDR1 is KGHSH and CDR2 is LQKENI. With 3 bases clipped from V and 3 bases from J, the junction kept 2 bases outside the gene matches. This CDR3 is 16 amino acids long. The CDR3 DNA sequence: TGTGCCAGCTCACCCGGGACTAGCGGGAGTACAGATACGCAGTATTTT. Protein product: CASSPGTSGSTDTQYF.

CDR3 sequence reads: CASSQERGRTQYF. In DNA form, the CDR3 reads TGCGCCAGCAGCCAAGAGAGGGGGCGGACCCAGTACTTC. This rearrangement joins TRBV4-1 to TRBJ2-5, with 7 nucleotides matching TRBD1. The CDR3 has 13 amino acids. V trimming: 0 bases; J trimming: 7 bases; junction bases outside the gene matches: 2. The V gene's germline CDR1 is MGHRA and CDR2 YSYEKL.

The CDR3 reads CASSPRTGPNQPQHF. The CDR3 DNA sequence: TGTGCCAGCAGCCCGCGGACAGGGCCCAATCAGCCCCAGCATTTT. This sequence joins TRBV3-1 (or the pseudogene TRBV3-2) and TRBJ1-5; 8 bases are shared with TRBD1. The CDR3 spans 15 residues. Germline V gene sequence: CDR1 LGHDT, CDR2 YNNKEL (reference sequence). V was clipped by 4 bases and J by 3 bases; unmatched bases: 5.